A single T cell receptor (beta chain) is shown here with its context. There are 14 residues in the CDR3. V shed 4 bases and J 6 bases; nucleotides not matched to a gene: 5. From germline, CDR1 is SGHDT and CDR2 YYEEEE. The data were obtained in a study of blood T cell repertoires in COVID-19. At the level of the study: Spain, Italy and the United States supplied samples that represented acute and convalescent COVID-19. PBMCs, B-cell-depleted T cells, or T cells were the source of the cDNA or gDNA that made up the material.

Original methodology: From reference gene primer amplification, estimates of nucleated cell counts were derived. Profiled with immunoSEQ multiplex PCR; TCRdb holds only in-frame clones, not every one. V and J calls plus clone size are reproduced from that table; the DNA served to infer D and trimming. The repertoire includes about 140,000 clones, about four fifths of them detected once, and 1.6% sits in the top ten. The sequenced sample was peripheral blood. The chain uses TRBV5-6 and TRBJ1-5; 9 nucleotides align to TRBD1. The TCR comes from a human donor in a cohort sampled during active COVID-19. The CDR3 loop is CASSLQGAAQPQHF. In DNA, the CDR3 is TGTGCCAGCAGCCTACAGGGGGCCGCTCAGCCCCAGCATTTT. The full variable domain, its missing parts supplied by reference TRBV5-6 and TRBJ1-5, is DAGVTQSPTHLIKTRGQQVTLRCSPKSGHDTVSWYQQALGQGPQFIFQYYEEEERQRGNFPDRFSGHQFPNYSSELNVNALLLGDSALYLCASSLQGAAQPQHFGDGTRLSIL.